The clone carrying this T cell receptor (beta chain) showed up just a few times. Antigen: not known. The sample originates from a study of shared clonotypes between healthy human individuals. The study's findings and limits: Generation probabilities of non-shared clonotypes were lower (relative to those shared by all four donors).

Donation came from healthy HIV-negative adults that had no recent acute infections or vaccinations. Investigators divided CD4+ cells into CD45RA+ naive and CD45RA-negative memory subsets. Sequencing used immunoSEQ multiplex PCR; TCRdb keeps in-frame clones, though not all of them. The sample consists of about 330,000 clones, around two thirds of them appearing once. This CDR3 has 15 residues. CDR1 and CDR2 (germline): KGHSH, LQKENI. The V gene lost 0 bases and the J gene lost 2 bases, with 9 bases spanning the gap. The receptor was isolated from a man aged 25 to 45 in good health. The sequenced sample consisted of memory CD4+ T cells sorted from blood. Subset here: CD45RA-negative fraction. The V gene is TRBV18, the J gene TRBJ2-3; a weak D match, TRBD2 (7 bases). For the CDR3, the DNA is TGTGCCAGCTCACCACCGGGGGGGCTCACAGATACGCAGTATTTT. This encodes CASSPPGGLTDTQYF.